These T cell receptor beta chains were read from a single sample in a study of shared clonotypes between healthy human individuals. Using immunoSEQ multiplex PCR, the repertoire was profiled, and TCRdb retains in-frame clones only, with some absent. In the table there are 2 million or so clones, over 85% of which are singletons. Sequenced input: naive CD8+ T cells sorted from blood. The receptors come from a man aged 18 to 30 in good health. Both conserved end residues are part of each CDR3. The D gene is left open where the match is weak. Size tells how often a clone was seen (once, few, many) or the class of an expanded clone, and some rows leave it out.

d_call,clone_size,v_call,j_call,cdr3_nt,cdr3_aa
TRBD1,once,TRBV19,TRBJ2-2,TGTGCCAGTAGTACCCTTCCGGGACAGGGGCCCACCGGGGAGCTGTTTTTT,CASSTLPGQGPTGELFF
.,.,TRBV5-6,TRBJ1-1,TGTGCCAGCAGCCCCAGTTCGGGGACTGAAGCTTTCTTT,CASSPSSGTEAFF
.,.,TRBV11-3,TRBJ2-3,TGTGCCAGCAGCCCCGGCCTCGAAAGCACAGATACGCAGTATTTT,CASSPGLESTDTQYF
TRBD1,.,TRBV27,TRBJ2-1,TGTGCCAGCAGCCCCGGGACAGGGTACAATGAGCAGTTCTTC,CASSPGTGYNEQFF
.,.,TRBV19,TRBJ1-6,TGTGCCAGTAGTATACGGGACTATAATTCACCCCTCCACTTT,CASSIRDYNSPLHF
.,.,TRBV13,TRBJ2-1,TGTGCCAGCAGCTTAGAAGGGGACGGGCAGTTCTTC,CASSLEGDGQFF
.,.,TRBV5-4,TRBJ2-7,TGTGCCAGTCACGACTGGTCCCGGGGCGACGAGCAGTACTTC,CASHDWSRGDEQYF
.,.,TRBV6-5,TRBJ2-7,TGTGCCAGCAGTTACTCGGCGGAGTCCTACGAGCAGTACTTC,CASSYSAESYEQYF
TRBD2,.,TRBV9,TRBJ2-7,TGTGCCAGCAGCGTAGGGACTAGCGGGGACTCCTACGAGCAGTACTTC,CASSVGTSGDSYEQYF
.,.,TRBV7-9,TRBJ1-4,TGTGCCAGCAGCTATAGGACGGGAGGGGATGAAAAACTGTTTTTT,CASSYRTGGDEKLFF
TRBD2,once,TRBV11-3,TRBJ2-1,TGTGCCAGCAGCTTAGAAAGCGGGGGTACTTACAATGAGCAGTTCTTC,CASSLESGGTYNEQFF
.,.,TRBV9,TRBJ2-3,TGTGCCAGCAGCTTATCCGGGACACAGACAGATACGCAGTATTTT,CASSLSGTQTDTQYF
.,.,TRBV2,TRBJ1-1,TGTGCCAGCAGTGATTTTGGTGGTCCTGAAGCTTTCTTT,CASSDFGGPEAFF
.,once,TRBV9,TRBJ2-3,TGTGCCAGCAGCCTATATGTTACCAGCACAGATACGCAGTATTTT,CASSLYVTSTDTQYF
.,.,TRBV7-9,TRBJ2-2,TGTGCCAGCAGTTTAGGCGGAAACACCGGGGAGCTGTTTTTT,CASSLGGNTGELFF
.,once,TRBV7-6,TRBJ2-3,TGTGCCAGCAGCCTGACTGGCGGAACAGATACGCAGTATTTT,CASSLTGGTDTQYF
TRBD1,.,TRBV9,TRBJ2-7,TGTGCCAGCAGCATATACGGGACAGACTACGAGCAGTACTTC,CASSIYGTDYEQYF
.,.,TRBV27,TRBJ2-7,TGTGCCAGCAGTTTATCCAGTCCCCCTCTTTACGAGCAGTACTTC,CASSLSSPPLYEQYF
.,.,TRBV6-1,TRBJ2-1,TGTGCCAGCAGTGAATCGGGGTTTGAGTCAAGACAGTTCTTC,CASSESGFESRQFF
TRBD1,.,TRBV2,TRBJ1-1,TGTGCCAGCAGAGACACTGACAGGGCTGAAGCTTTCTTT,CASRDTDRAEAFF
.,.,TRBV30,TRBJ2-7,TGTGCCTGGAGTGATCGGAGCTCCTACGAGCAGTACTTC,CAWSDRSSYEQYF
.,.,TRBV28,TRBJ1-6,TGTGCCAGCAGTTTTCGACCGAAAGTCCCACCCCTCCACTTT,CASSFRPKVPPLHF
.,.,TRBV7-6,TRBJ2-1,TGTGCCAGCAGCGCCCGACTAGAGTCCTCCAATGAGCAGTTCTTC,CASSARLESSNEQFF
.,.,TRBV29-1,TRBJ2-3,TGCAGCGTTGTGAGCCGGGGGCTAGATACGCAGTATTTT,CSVVSRGLDTQYF
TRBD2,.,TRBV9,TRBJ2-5,TGTGCCAGCAGCGTAAACTCCGCTAGCGGGGAGGAGACCCAGTACTTC,CASSVNSASGEETQYF
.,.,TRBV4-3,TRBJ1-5,TGCGCCAGCAGCCCTACCCTAGGACAGCTGAGCAATCAGCCCCAGCATTTT,CASSPTLGQLSNQPQHF
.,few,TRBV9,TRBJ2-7,TGTGCCAGCAGCCCGCAAGGCTACGAGCAGTACTTC,CASSPQGYEQYF
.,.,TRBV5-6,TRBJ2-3,TGTGCCAGCAGCTTGAGGAGATCAGATACGCAGTATTTT,CASSLRRSDTQYF
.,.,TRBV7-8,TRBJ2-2,TGTGCCAGCAGCCGACTATATGTAGCGGAGGACACCGGGGAGCTGTTTTTT,CASSRLYVAEDTGELFF
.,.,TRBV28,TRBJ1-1,TGTGCCGGAATGACAGGAGAGAACACTGAAGCTTTCTTT,CAGMTGENTEAFF
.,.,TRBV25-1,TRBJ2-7,TGTGCCAGCAGTGTTGGGGGAAGCTACGAGCAGTACTTC,CASSVGGSYEQYF
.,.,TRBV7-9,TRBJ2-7,TGTGCCAGCGCCTTGGGGGGAGTGCCGGCCGCCGAGCAGTACTTC,CASALGGVPAAEQYF
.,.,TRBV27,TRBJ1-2,TGTGCCAGCGGCGACGGACAGAGAAACTATGGCTACACCTTC,CASGDGQRNYGYTF
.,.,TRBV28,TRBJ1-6,TGTGCCAGTAGAGGAGGACCGGATTCACCCCTCCACTTT,CASRGGPDSPLHF
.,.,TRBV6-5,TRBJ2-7,TGTGCCAGCAGTTACTCGAAAGGGGAGTACGAGCAGTACTTC,CASSYSKGEYEQYF
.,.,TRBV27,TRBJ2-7,TGTGCCAGCACCCCCGTAGGACGGACTCCCGAGCAGTACTTC,CASTPVGRTPEQYF
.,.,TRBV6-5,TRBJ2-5,TGTGCCAGCAGTCGAGACAGTTGGGGGACCCAGTACTTC,CASSRDSWGTQYF
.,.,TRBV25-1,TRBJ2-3,TGTGCCAGCAGTGCTGTGGGTCCCGGCACAGATACGCAGTATTTT,CASSAVGPGTDTQYF
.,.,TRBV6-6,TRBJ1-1,TGTGCCAGCAGTTTAGGGGTAAAAACTGAAGCTTTCTTT,CASSLGVKTEAFF
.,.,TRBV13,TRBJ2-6,TGTGCCAGCAGCTCCCCAAGTGGAGTGTCCTTTACTGGGGCCAACGTCCTGACTTTC,CASSSPSGVSFTGANVLTF
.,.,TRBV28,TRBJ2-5,TGTGCCAGCAGTTTAATAGCAGCGCAAGAGACCCAGTACTTC,CASSLIAAQETQYF
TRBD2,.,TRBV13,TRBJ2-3,TGTGCCACACTAGCGGGGGGGCCTGTGGCAGATACGCAGTATTTT,CATLAGGPVADTQYF
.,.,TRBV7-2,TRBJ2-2,TGTGCCAGCAGCCTATGGACGGGAACCGGGGAGCTGTTTTTT,CASSLWTGTGELFF
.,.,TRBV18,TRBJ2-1,TGTGCCAGCTCACCTCCCCCTGGGGGTGAGCAGTTCTTC,CASSPPPGGEQFF
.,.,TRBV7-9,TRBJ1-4,TGTGCCAGCAGCTTAAGCGAATACGGTGAAAAACTGTTTTTT,CASSLSEYGEKLFF